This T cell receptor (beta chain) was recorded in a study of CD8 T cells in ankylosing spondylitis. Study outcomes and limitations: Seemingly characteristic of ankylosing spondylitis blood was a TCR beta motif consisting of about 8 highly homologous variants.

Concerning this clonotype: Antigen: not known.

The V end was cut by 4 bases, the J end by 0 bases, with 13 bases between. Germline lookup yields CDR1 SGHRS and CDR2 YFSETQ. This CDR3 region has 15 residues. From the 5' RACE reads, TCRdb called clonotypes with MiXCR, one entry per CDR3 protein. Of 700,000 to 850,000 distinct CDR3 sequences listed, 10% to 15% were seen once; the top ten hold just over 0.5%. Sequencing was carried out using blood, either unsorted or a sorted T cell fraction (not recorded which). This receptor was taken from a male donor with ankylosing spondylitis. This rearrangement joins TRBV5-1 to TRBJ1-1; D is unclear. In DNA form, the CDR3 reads TGCGCCAGCAGCGCCAACGGGGTAATGAACACTGAAGCTTTCTTT. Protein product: CASSANGVMNTEAFF.